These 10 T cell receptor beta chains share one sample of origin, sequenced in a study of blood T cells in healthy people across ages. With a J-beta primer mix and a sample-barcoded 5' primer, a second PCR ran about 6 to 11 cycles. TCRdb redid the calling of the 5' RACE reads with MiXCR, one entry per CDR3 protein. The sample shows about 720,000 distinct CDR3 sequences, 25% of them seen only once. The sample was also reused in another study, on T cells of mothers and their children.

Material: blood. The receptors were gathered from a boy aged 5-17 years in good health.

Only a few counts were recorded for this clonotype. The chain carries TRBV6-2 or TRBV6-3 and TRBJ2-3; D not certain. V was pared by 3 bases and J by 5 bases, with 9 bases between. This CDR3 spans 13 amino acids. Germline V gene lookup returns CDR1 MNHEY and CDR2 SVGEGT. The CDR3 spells CASSYPDRDTQYF. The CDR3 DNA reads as TGTGCCAGCAGTTATCCGGATCGAGATACGCAGTATTTT.

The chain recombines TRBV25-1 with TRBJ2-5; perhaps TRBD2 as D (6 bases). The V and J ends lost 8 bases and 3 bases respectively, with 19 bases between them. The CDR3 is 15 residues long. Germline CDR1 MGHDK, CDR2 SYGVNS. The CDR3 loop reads CASWAGTLGEETQYF. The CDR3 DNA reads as TGTGCCAGCTGGGCGGGGACTCTGGGGGAAGAGACCCAGTACTTC. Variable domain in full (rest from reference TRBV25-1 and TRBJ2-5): EADIYQTPRYLVIGTGKKITLECSQTMGHDKMYWYQQDPGMELHLIHYSYGVNSTEKGDLSSESTVSRIRTEHFPLTLESARPSHTSQYLCASWAGTLGEETQYFGPGTRLLVL.

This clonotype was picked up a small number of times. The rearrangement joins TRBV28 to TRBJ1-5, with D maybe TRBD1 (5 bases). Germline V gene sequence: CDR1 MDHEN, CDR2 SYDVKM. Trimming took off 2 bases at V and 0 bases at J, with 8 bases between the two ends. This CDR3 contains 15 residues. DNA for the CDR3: TGTGCCAGCAGTTTAATAGGGGATAGCAATCAGCCCCAGCATTTT. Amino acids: CASSLIGDSNQPQHF.

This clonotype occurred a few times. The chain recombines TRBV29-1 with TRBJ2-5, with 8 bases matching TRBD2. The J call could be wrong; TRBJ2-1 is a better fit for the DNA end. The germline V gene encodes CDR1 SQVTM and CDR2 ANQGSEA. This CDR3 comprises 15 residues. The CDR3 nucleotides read TGCAGCGGCGGACAGAGCGGGGGAGGGGTCGATGAGCAGTTCTTC. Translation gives CSGGQSGGGVDEQFF.

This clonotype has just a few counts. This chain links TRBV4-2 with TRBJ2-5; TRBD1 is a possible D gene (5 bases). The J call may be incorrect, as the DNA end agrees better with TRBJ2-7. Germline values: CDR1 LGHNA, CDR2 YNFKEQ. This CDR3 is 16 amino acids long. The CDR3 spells CASSQVRTGSSYEQYF. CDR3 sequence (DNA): TGTGCCAGCAGCCAAGTACGCACAGGCTCTTCCTACGAGCAGTACTTC.

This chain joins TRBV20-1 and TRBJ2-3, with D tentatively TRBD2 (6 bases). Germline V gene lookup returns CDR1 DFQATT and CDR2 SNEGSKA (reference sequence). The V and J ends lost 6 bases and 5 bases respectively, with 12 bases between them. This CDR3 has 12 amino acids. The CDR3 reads CSAKEGVDTQYF. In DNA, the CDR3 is TGCAGTGCCAAGGAGGGTGTAGATACGCAGTATTTT.

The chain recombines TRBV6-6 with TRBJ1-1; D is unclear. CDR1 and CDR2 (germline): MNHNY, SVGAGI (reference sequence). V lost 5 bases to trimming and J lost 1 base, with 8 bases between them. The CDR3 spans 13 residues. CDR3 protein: CASSNRQNTEAFF. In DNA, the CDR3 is TGTGCCAGCAGTAACCGACAGAACACTGAAGCTTTCTTT.

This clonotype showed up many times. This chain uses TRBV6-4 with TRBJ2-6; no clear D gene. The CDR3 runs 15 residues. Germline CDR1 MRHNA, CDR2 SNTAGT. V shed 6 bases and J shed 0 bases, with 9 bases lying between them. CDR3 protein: CASSPDNSGANVLTF. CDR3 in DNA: TGTGCCAGCAGCCCCGACAACTCTGGGGCCAACGTCCTGACTTTC.

The CDR3 DNA reads TGCAGCGTTGAAGATCCGGGACGACGTGAGCAGTACTTC. This gives the protein CSVEDPGRREQYF. The V call is TRBV29-1, the J call TRBJ2-5, with D possibly called TRBD1 or TRBD2 (5 bases each). The CDR3 has 13 residues. The germline CDR1 and CDR2 sequences are SQVTM and ANQGSEA. Trimming took off 0 bases at V and 11 bases at J, with 16 bases between the two ends.

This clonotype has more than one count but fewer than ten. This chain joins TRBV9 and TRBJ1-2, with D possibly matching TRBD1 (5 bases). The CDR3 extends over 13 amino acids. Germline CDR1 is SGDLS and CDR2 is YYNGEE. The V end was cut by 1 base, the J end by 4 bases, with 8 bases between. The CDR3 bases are TGTGCCAGCAGCGTACGGGGGGGCTATGGCTACACCTTC. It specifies CASSVRGGYGYTF.